One sample yielded the 9 T cell receptor beta chains listed below, sequenced in a study of blood T cell repertoires in COVID-19. This table comes from immunoSEQ multiplex PCR, and its TCRdb copy is limited to in-frame clones, with some not included. This sample has 200,000 to 300,000 clones; 90% occur once, and the top ten carry 0.85% to 0.95%. The material sequenced was PBMCs or T cells enriched from blood (not recorded which). These receptors were taken from a man aged 50 or older who had been exposed to COVID-19.

V gene TRBV6-5 combines with J gene TRBJ2-7; TRBD1 matches at 7 bases. CDR1 and CDR2 (germline): MNHEY, SVGAGI. CDR3 length: 14 amino acids. J was trimmed by 2 bases and V by 7 bases; bases with no gene match: 8. The CDR3 here is CASTEGDSAYEQYV. The CDR3 DNA reads as TGTGCCAGCACCGAAGGGGACAGCGCCTACGAGCAGTACGTC.

The V and J genes are TRBV7-2 and TRBJ2-2; tentatively, D is TRBD2 (5 bases). The CDR3 sequence is 16 residues long. Between the trimmed V and J ends, which lost 2 bases and 4 bases, there was a span of 14 bases. CDR1 and CDR2 (germline): SGHTA, FQGNSA. The CDR3 loop is CASSLRRSPTTGELFF. Here the CDR3 DNA reads TGTGCCAGCAGCTTAAGGAGGTCCCCCACCACCGGGGAGCTGTTTTTT.

The J gene is TRBJ1-2, the V gene TRBV18; 7 bases align to TRBD1. The CDR3 extends over 15 amino acids. Germline trimming cut 3 bases from V and 6 bases from J; bases unmatched to any gene: 10. Germline V CDR1 and CDR2: KGHSH, LQKENI. CDR3 DNA sequence: TGTGCCAGCTCACCGTCATCCGACAGGGCGGATGGCTACACCTTC. Translation: CASSPSSDRADGYTF.

The chain joins TRBV7-9 to TRBJ1-1; 7 nucleotides align to TRBD1. CDR1 and CDR2 (germline): SEHNR, FQNEAQ (reference sequence). The CDR3 sequence is 12 residues long. With V trimmed by 5 bases and J by 6 bases, 3 bases remained unmatched. Here the CDR3 reads CASSPTGSEAFF. CDR3 nucleotide sequence: TGTGCCAGCAGCCCGACAGGGTCTGAAGCTTTCTTT.

DNA for the CDR3: TGTGCCAGCAGCTTGGCCAGGGGGATTGCAACTAATGAAAAACTGTTTTTT. Amino acid sequence: CASSLARGIATNEKLFF. The chain joins TRBV5-4 to TRBJ1-4; the match to TRBD1 covers 7 bases. Germline V gives CDR1 SGHNT, CDR2 YYREEE (reference sequence). CDR3 length: 17 amino acids. The ends lost 0 bases at V and 0 bases at J; junction bases unmatched: 5.

The chain has TRBV28 and TRBJ1-1; possible D gene TRBD1, 5 bases. Germline assignment: CDR1 MDHEN and CDR2 SYDVKM. V lost 8 bases and J lost 3, with 16 bases in between. This CDR3 contains 14 residues. The CDR3 DNA reads as TGTGCCAGCTCTATACCAGGGTTGTACACTGAAGCTTTCTTT. Its translation is CASSIPGLYTEAFF.

This clone was counted a few times. The chain has TRBV10-3 and TRBJ2-7, with 9 nucleotides matching TRBD1. Germline V gives CDR1 ENHRY, CDR2 SYGVKD. The CDR3 is 13 amino acids. V was pared by 11 bases and J by 0 bases, with 5 bases of the junction left unmatched. The CDR3 bases are TGTGCCGTTCGGGGACAGGGCTCCTACGAGCAGTACGTC. It encodes CAVRGQGSYEQYV.

The chain couples TRBV15 to TRBJ2-2; 8 bases map to TRBD2. The ends lost 5 bases at V and 7 bases at J; junction bases unmatched: 15. Per the germline V gene, CDR1 is LNHNV and CDR2 is YYDKDF (reference sequence). The CDR3 has 17 residues. The CDR3 DNA sequence: TGTGCCACCAGCTTAGCCGGGACTAGGCGAACCAACGGGGAGCTGTTTTTT. Translating gives CATSLAGTRRTNGELFF.

The chain links TRBV7-3 to TRBJ2-3; D is ambiguous. Germline CDR1 and CDR2: SGHTA and FQGTGA. This CDR3 has 15 amino acids. Trimming shortened V by 8 bases and J by 1 base, and 16 bases separated the two germline ends. The CDR3 is CASSPSMSGTDTQYF. For the CDR3, the DNA is TGTGCCAGCTCCCCTTCAATGAGTGGCACAGATACGCAGTATTTT.